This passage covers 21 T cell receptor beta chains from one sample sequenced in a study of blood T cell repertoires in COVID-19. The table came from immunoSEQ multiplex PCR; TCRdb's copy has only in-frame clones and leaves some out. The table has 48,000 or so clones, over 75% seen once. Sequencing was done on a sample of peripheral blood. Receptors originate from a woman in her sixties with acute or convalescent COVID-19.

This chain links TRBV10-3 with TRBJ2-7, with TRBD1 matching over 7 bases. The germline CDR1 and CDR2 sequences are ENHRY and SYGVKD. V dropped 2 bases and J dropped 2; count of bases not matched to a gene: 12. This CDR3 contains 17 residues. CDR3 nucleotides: TGTGCCATCAGTGAGACCAAGGGACAGATATTACCCTACGAGCAGTACTTC. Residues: CAISETKGQILPYEQYF.

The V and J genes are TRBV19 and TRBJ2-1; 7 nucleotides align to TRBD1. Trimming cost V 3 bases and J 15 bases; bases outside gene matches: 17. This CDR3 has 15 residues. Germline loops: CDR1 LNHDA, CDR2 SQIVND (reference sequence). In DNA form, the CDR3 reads TGTGCCAGTAGTATCAGTCAGGGGGACCCCTACGCGCGGTTCTTC. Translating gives CASSISQGDPYARFF.

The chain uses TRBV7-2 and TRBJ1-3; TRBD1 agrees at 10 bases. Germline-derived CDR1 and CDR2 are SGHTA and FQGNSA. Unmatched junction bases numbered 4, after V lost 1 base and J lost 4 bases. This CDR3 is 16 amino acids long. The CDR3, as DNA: TGTGCCAGCAGCTTAGGGGGGGACAGGGGAGGAAACACCATATATTTT. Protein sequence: CASSLGGDRGGNTIYF.

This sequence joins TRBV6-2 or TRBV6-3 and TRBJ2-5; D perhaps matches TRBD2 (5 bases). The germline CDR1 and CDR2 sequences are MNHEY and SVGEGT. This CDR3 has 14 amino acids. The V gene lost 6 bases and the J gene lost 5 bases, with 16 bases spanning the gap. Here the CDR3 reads CASSALPGWETQYF. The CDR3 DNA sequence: TGTGCCAGCAGCGCCCTCCCGGGGTGGGAGACCCAGTACTTC.

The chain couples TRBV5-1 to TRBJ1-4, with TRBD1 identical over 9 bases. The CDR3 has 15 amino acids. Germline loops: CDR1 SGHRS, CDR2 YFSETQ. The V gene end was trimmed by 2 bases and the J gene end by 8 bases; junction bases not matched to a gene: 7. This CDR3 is CASSLGDREGEKLFF. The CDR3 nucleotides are TGCGCCAGCAGCTTAGGGGACAGGGAGGGAGAAAAACTGTTTTTT.

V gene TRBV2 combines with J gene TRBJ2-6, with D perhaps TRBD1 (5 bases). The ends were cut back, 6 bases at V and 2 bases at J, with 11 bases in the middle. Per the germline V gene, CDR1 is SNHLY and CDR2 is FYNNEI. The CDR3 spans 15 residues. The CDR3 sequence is CASSQARAGANVLTF. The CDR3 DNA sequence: TGTGCCAGCAGCCAAGCCAGGGCTGGGGCCAACGTCCTGACTTTC.

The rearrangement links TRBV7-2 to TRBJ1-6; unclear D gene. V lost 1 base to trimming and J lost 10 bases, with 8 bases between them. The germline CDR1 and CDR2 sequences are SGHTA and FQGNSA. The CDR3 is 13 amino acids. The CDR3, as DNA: TGTGCCAGCAGCTTAGTCTCAAGCTCACCCCTCCACTTT. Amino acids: CASSLVSSSPLHF. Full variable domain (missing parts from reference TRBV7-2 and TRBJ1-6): GAGVSQSPSNKVTEKGKDVELRCDPISGHTALYWYRQSLGQGLEFLIYFQGNSAPDKSGLPSDRFSAERTGGSVSTLTIQRTQQEDSAVYLCASSLVSSSPLHFGNGTRLTVT.

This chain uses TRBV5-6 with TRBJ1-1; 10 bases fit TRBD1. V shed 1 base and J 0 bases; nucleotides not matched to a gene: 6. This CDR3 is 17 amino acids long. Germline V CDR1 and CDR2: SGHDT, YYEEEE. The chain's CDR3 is CASSLWGQGTMNTEAFF. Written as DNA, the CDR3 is TGTGCCAGCAGCTTGTGGGGACAGGGGACAATGAACACTGAAGCTTTCTTT.

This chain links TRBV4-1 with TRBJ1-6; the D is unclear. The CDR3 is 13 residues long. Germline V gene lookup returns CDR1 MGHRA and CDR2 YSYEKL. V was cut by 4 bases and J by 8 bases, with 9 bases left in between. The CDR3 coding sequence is TGCGCCAGCAGCCCACGGTCTGATTCACCCCTCCACTTT. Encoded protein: CASSPRSDSPLHF.

DNA for the CDR3: TGCGCCAGCAGCCACGGACTAGCGGGGGGGCCTGGCACCGGGGAGCTGTTTTTT. Protein: CASSHGLAGGPGTGELFF. The chain employs TRBV5-1 and TRBJ2-2; TRBD2 matches 15 bases. V shed 4 bases, J shed 4 bases, and the junction held 8 bases outside the gene matches. The CDR3 sequence is 18 residues long. Germline values: CDR1 SGHRS, CDR2 YFSETQ.

The CDR3 region is CASSLEASGAQNEQFF. The CDR3 DNA reads as TGCGCCAGCAGCTTGGAGGCTAGCGGGGCTCAGAATGAGCAGTTCTTC. The V call is TRBV5-1, the J call TRBJ2-1, with 9 bases that match TRBD2. The V and J ends lost 0 bases and 7 bases, in that order; junction bases with no gene match: 8. This CDR3 spans 16 amino acids. Germline loops: CDR1 SGHRS, CDR2 YFSETQ.

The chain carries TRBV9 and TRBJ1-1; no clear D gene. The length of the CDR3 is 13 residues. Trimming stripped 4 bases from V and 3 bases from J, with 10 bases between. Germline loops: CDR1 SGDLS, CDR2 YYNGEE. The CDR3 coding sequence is TGTGCCAGCAGCAACGACATCGACACTGAAGCTTTCTTT. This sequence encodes CASSNDIDTEAFF.

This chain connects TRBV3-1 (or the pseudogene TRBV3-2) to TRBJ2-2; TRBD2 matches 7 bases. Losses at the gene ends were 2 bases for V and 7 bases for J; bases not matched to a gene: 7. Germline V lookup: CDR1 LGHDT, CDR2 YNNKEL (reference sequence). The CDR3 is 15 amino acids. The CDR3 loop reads CASSQLLALGGELFF. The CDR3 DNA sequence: TGTGCCAGCAGCCAATTACTAGCGTTAGGCGGGGAGCTGTTTTTT.

CDR3 amino acids: CAIRTSGSTDTQYF. DNA of the CDR3: TGTGCCATCCGGACTAGCGGGAGCACAGATACGCAGTATTTT. The V gene is TRBV10-3, the J gene TRBJ2-3; 11 bases match TRBD2. Germline CDR1 is ENHRY and CDR2 is SYGVKD. The CDR3 length is 14 residues. Trimming removed 8 bases from V and 0 bases from J; junction bases left unmatched: 1.

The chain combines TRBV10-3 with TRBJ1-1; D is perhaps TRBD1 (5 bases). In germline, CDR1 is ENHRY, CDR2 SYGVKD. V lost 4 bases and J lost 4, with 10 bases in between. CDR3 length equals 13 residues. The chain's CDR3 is CAISGQNPTEAFF. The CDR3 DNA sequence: TGTGCCATCAGTGGACAGAACCCCACTGAAGCTTTCTTT.

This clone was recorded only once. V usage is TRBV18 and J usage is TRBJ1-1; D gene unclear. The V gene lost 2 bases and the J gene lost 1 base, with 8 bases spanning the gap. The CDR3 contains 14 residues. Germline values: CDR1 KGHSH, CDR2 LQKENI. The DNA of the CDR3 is TGTGCCAGCTCACCAAATTCCGGGAACACTGAAGCTTTCTTT. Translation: CASSPNSGNTEAFF.

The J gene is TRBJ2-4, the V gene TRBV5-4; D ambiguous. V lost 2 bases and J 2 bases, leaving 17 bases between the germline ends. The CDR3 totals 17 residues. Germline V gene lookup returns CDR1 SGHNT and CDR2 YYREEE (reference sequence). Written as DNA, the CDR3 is TGTGCCAGCAGCTTTTTTTCCCGGGTTGGGTCCAAAAACATTCAGTACTTC. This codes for CASSFFSRVGSKNIQYF.

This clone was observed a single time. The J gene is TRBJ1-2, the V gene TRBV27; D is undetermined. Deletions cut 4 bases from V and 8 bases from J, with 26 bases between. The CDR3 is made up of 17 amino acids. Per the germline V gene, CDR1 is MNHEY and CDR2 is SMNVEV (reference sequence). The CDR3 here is CASSWREGTIGSRGYTF. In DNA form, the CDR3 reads TGTGCCAGCAGTTGGAGAGAGGGAACTATCGGGTCACGCGGCTACACCTTC.

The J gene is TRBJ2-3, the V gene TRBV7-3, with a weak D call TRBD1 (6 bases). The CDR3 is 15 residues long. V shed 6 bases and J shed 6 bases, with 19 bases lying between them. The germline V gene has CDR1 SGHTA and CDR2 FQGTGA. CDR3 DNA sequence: TGTGCCAGCAGTCTCCAGGGGATAACGGTGGATACGCAGTATTTT. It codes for CASSLQGITVDTQYF.

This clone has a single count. The CDR3 DNA reads TGTGCCATCAGTGAGGGCAGTTCAGGTGAGCAGTTCTTC. The encoded protein is CAISEGSSGEQFF. The V call is TRBV10-3, the J call TRBJ2-1; D gene unclear. The CDR3 totals 13 residues. Trimming shortened V by 2 bases and J by 9 bases, and 11 bases separated the two germline ends. Germline V CDR1 and CDR2: ENHRY, SYGVKD.

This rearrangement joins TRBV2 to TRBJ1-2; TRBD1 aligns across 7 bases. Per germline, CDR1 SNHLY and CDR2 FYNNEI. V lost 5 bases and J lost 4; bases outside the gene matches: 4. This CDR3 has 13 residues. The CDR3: CASSSQGSYGYTF. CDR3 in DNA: TGTGCCAGCAGTTCACAGGGGAGCTATGGCTACACCTTC.